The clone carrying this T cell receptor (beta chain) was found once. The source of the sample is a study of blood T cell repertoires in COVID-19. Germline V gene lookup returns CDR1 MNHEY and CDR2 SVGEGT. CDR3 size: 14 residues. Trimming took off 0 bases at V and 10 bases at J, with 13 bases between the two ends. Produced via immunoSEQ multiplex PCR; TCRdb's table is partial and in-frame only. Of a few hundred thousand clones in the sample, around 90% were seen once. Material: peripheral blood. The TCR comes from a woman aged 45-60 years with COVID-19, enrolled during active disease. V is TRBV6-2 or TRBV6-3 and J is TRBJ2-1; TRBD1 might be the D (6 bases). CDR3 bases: TGTGCCAGCAGTTACTCGACGTGGGGGCCGGAGCAGTTCTTC. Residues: CASSYSTWGPEQFF.